These 16 T cell receptor beta chains originate from one sample sequenced in a study of early T cells in non-severe SARS-CoV-2 infection. MiXCR, applied by TCRdb to the 5' RACE reads, yields one record per CDR3 protein. The sample has over 35,000 distinct CDR3 sequences; about 5% are singletons. Specimen: whole blood. The receptors come from an adult who was a healthcare worker with PCR-confirmed SARS-CoV-2 infection or an uninfected control (not recorded which).

V gene TRBV7-2 combines with J gene TRBJ2-1; D is possibly TRBD2 (5 bases). CDR1 is SGHTA, CDR2 FQGNSA, per germline. CDR3 length: 13 amino acids. Trimming took off 8 bases at V and 0 bases at J, with 8 bases between the two ends. The CDR3 loop reads CASEAVSYNEQFF. CDR3 coding DNA: TGTGCCAGCGAAGCGGTCTCCTACAATGAGCAGTTCTTC.

This clonotype was counted ten times or more. V usage is TRBV12-3 or TRBV12-4 and J usage is TRBJ1-5, with a weak D call TRBD1 (6 bases). V was clipped by 5 bases and J by 0 bases, with 14 bases between them. The CDR3 sequence is 16 residues long. The CDR3 nucleotides are TGTGCCAGCAGTCCCGGCCGGGGGCTTAGCAATCAGCCCCAGCATTTT. Residues: CASSPGRGLSNQPQHF.

This clonotype was counted many times. V gene TRBV10-3 combines with J gene TRBJ2-3; the match to TRBD2 covers 8 bases. This CDR3 spans 14 amino acids. The germline V gene encodes CDR1 ENHRY and CDR2 SYGVKD. Germline trimming cut 6 bases from V and 4 bases from J; bases unmatched to any gene: 6. The CDR3 here is CAIRRETSADTQYF. The CDR3 nucleotides read TGTGCCATCAGGAGGGAGACTAGCGCAGATACGCAGTATTTT.

The table lists this clonotype with many counts. The V call is TRBV4-2, the J call TRBJ2-3; D is unresolved. This CDR3 contains 12 residues. The V end lost 5 bases, the J end lost 6 bases, and 9 bases lay between the germline ends. Germline V gene data show CDR1 as LGHNA and CDR2 as YNFKEQ. CDR3 sequence: CASSSARDTQYF. The CDR3 DNA sequence: TGTGCCAGCAGCTCAGCGCGTGATACGCAGTATTTT.

The chain couples TRBV9 to TRBJ2-2, with TRBD2 as a possible D gene (5 bases). CDR3 length: 13 amino acids. The V end was cut by 3 bases, the J end by 7 bases, with 10 bases between. Germline values: CDR1 SGDLS, CDR2 YYNGEE. The CDR3 here is CASSDRGYGELFF. CDR3 nucleotides: TGTGCCAGCAGCGACCGAGGGTACGGGGAGCTGTTTTTT.

This clonotype appeared many times. V and J are TRBV6-1 and TRBJ2-1; a possible D gene is TRBD2 (5 bases). The CDR3 runs 16 residues. CDR1 and CDR2 from the germline V gene are MNHNS and SASEGT. V gave up 6 bases and J gave up 0 bases, with 15 bases separating them. The chain's CDR3 is CASRSRTGSSYNEQFF. The CDR3 DNA reads as TGTGCCAGCAGGTCCCGGACTGGCAGCTCCTACAATGAGCAGTTCTTC.

This clonotype was seen many times. CDR3 bases: TGCGCCAGCAGCCAAACAGGATTGAACACTGAAGCTTTCTTT. This translates into CASSQTGLNTEAFF. V gene TRBV4-1 combines with J gene TRBJ1-1; D possibly corresponds to TRBD1 (5 bases). Trimming cost V 2 bases and J 0 bases, with 7 bases left between them. The CDR3 spans 14 residues. Looked up from germline, CDR1 is MGHRA and CDR2 is YSYEKL.

This clonotype showed up many times. V gene TRBV4-1 combines with J gene TRBJ2-1; weak D call: TRBD2 (7 bases). The CDR3 runs 17 residues. V lost 2 bases and J lost 8, with 22 bases in between. Germline V gives CDR1 MGHRA, CDR2 YSYEKL. The CDR3 DNA follows: TGCGCCAGCAGCCAAAGGGCGCGGGGGCGCGGTATCGATGAGCAGTTCTTC. Its translation is CASSQRARGRGIDEQFF.

This clonotype was counted many times. The chain is built from TRBV3-1 and TRBJ1-4; no clear D. The CDR3 length is 16 residues. V dropped 1 base and J dropped 3 bases, with 12 bases sitting between them. Looked up from germline, CDR1 is LGHDT and CDR2 is YNNKEL (reference sequence). The CDR3 reads CASSQVVGTANEKLFF. CDR3 coding DNA: TGTGCCAGCAGCCAAGTAGTCGGAACAGCTAATGAAAAACTGTTTTTT.

This clonotype appeared a few times. The chain joins TRBV20-1 to TRBJ2-2; maybe TRBD2 (6 bases). The CDR3 runs 13 residues. The germline V gene encodes CDR1 DFQATT and CDR2 SNEGSKA (reference sequence). Trimming left V 5 bases short and J 2 bases short, with 9 bases between. The CDR3 sequence is CSAPRENTGELFF. The CDR3 coding sequence is TGCAGTGCTCCGCGGGAAAACACCGGGGAGCTGTTTTTT.

In this sample, this clonotype turned up a few times. This sequence joins TRBV20-1 and TRBJ2-3; D call uncertain. Between the trimmed V and J ends, which lost 0 bases and 3 bases, there was a span of 13 bases. The germline V gene has CDR1 DFQATT and CDR2 SNEGSKA (reference sequence). The length of the CDR3 is 15 residues. The CDR3 reads CSARDSSFGTDTQYF. The CDR3 region has the DNA TGCAGTGCTAGAGATTCGAGCTTTGGGACAGATACGCAGTATTTT.

This clonotype was observed a few times. The genes are TRBV20-1 and TRBJ2-3; D is possibly TRBD1 or TRBD2 (5 bases each). The CDR3 contains 11 residues. The germline V and J ends were trimmed by 6 bases and 10 bases, with 14 bases remaining between them. CDR1 is DFQATT, CDR2 SNEGSKA, per germline (reference sequence). The CDR3 nucleotides are TGCAGTGCCCGCGTGGGGGTTGCGCAGTATTTT. Its protein is CSARVGVAQYF.

This clonotype has at least ten counts. The rearrangement links TRBV20-1 to TRBJ1-6; D is perhaps TRBD1 (6 bases). In germline, CDR1 is DFQATT, CDR2 SNEGSKA (reference sequence). The CDR3 spans 12 residues. V lost 3 bases and J lost 8, with 8 bases in between. The CDR3 here is CSASSGDSPLHF. As DNA, the CDR3 is TGCAGTGCTAGTTCAGGGGATTCACCCCTCCACTTT.

This clonotype was observed a handful of times. V is TRBV6-5 and J is TRBJ1-5; weak D call: TRBD1 (6 bases). V dropped 6 bases and J dropped 9 bases, with 15 bases sitting between them. The CDR3 has 13 amino acids. Per germline, CDR1 MNHEY and CDR2 SVGAGI. The CDR3 DNA reads TGTGCCAGCAGCGTCAACAGGGAAAGGCCCCAGCATTTT. This translates into CASSVNRERPQHF.

This clonotype has at least ten counts. The chain links TRBV4-2 to TRBJ2-1, with D perhaps TRBD2 (6 bases). This CDR3 is 17 amino acids long. The germline CDR1 and CDR2 sequences are LGHNA and YNFKEQ. V was shortened by 4 bases and J by 2 bases, with 18 bases between the two germline ends. The CDR3 nucleotides are TGTGCCAGCAGCCGCCGTCCGGGGGACCTAACCTACAATGAGCAGTTCTTC. Translating it yields CASSRRPGDLTYNEQFF.

By share of the sample, this clonotype is medium-sized. V gene TRBV3-1 combines with J gene TRBJ2-7; maybe TRBD1 (6 bases). The germline V gene has CDR1 LGHDT and CDR2 YNNKEL (reference sequence). With 6 bases removed from V and 5 bases from J, the gap between germline ends came to 14 bases. The CDR3 contains 13 residues. DNA for the CDR3: TGTGCCAGCAGTCTACAGGGTGGCCACGAGCAGTACTTC. This translates into CASSLQGGHEQYF.